This TCR beta chain was profiled in a study of T-cell memory formation after mild COVID-19 (dated by TCRdb to about 2021). For context, the study as a whole: TCR sequence clusters from the two donors were found to be largely donor specific. In a couple of donors, T-cell clones that expanded and contracted after mild COVID-19 were tracked by sequencing TCRalpha and TCRbeta repertoires over time. Two young, previously healthy adult volunteers made up the cohort, one male and one female. The research as a whole found: Some responding clones were detected in pre-infection memory, suggesting pre-existing cross-reactive memory T cells joined the SARS-CoV-2 response. Clones that contracted from day 15 to 85 showed balanced CD4/CD8 phenotypes, whereas a second wave of clones that expanded from day 15 to 37 leaned towards CD4+. Only a couple of mild cases were covered in the study, and larger cohorts including severe cases with pre-infection samples were considered necessary. Whether the second-wave clones peaking on day 37 were SARS-CoV-2 specific was not confirmed. Contracting CD4+ clones turned up mainly in the CM and EM memory subsets, whereas EMRA was where CD8+ clones were enriched.

Concerning this clonotype itself: Its antigen has not been determined. No base qualities exist here, and no much larger clone lies one base off it.

Ficoll-Paque density gradient centrifugation was the method used to isolate PBMCs. The CDR3 holds 13 amino acids from the cysteine to the phenylalanine. Only CDR3 DNA is held: 39 bases, read in frame from base 1. CDR1 and CDR2 are read off the germline V gene (reference sequence) as SEHNR and FQNEAQ. A distance of 13 bases separates the germline ends of V and J, which lose 3 bases and 13 bases respectively. The sequencer was an Illumina NovaSeq 6000. TCRalpha and TCRbeta cDNA libraries were built by 5'RACE with constant-segment primers, adding sample barcodes and unique molecular identifiers. RNA was extracted from every sample with Trizol reagent. Library amplification was performed in two PCR steps, and a second sample barcode and Illumina TruSeq adapters were introduced in the second step. Sequencing of libraries was performed on an Illumina NovaSeq with 2 x 150 bp paired-end reads. In the paper's pipeline: Reads were demultiplexed and collapsed into UMI-guided consensus sequences with migec v1.2.7. Using mixcr v2.1.11, UMI consensuses were aligned to TRA and TRB V and J templates and then assembled into clonotypes. Expanded or contracted clonotypes were those called significant by both edgeR and NoisET, with noise models trained on biological replicates. For edgeR calls, a false discovery rate-adjusted p below 0.01 and a log2 fold-change threshold of 1 were applied. As an exploratory analysis of dynamics, max-normalized trajectories of the 1000 most abundant clonotypes were examined with PCA combined with hierarchical clustering. The CD4 or CD8 phenotype of responding clones was assigned using the separately sequenced CD4+ and CD8+ repertoires. The public reads were reprocessed in TCRdb via fastp at Q25 and MiXCR, keeping in-frame beta chains. CDR3 protein duplicates are merged, each entry listing the most common genes and DNA. The V and J calls were determined by TCRdb, not by the authors. The sample yields 350,000 or so distinct CDR3 sequences; 13% were counted once. The ten largest account for about a fifth of the sample.

Sequencing input: PBMCs or a T cell subset sorted from them (not recorded which). This receptor was taken from a man younger than 35 who had mild COVID-19 (a few samples of this study predate the infection). The sample titles of this study are shuffled in the database, so cell type and time point are left out; the donor was told from shared clones. The rearranged segments are TRBV7-9 and TRBJ1-6; tentative D gene TRBD1, with 5 bases matching. The nucleotides are TGTGCCAGCAGCTTCACCACCCAGGGCCCCCTCCACTTT. Its translation reads: CASSFTTQGPLHF.